Listed here are 9 T cell receptor beta chains from one sample, sequenced in a study of shared clonotypes between healthy human individuals. TCRdb keeps only in-frame clones here, not all; method: immunoSEQ multiplex PCR. The table has roughly 1,000,000 clones, 70% to 80% seen once. Sequencing input: memory CD4+ T cells from PBMCs. Subset described: CD45RA-negative fraction. All receptors come from a man younger than 35 in good health. Some clones in this sample may be carry-over from other donors' samples.

In the case of this clone: In the same sample, other DNA sequences code for this CDR3. The V call is TRBV7-8, the J call TRBJ2-7; D is possibly TRBD2 (6 bases). This CDR3 spans 14 amino acids. V was cut by 1 base and J by 3 bases, with 10 bases left in between. Germline V gene lookup returns CDR1 SGHVS and CDR2 FQNEAQ. Here the CDR3 DNA reads TGTGCCAGCAGCTTAGGACTAGGGAGCTACGAGCAGTACTTC. This encodes CASSLGLGSYEQYF.

This clone was counted once. This rearrangement joins TRBV9 to TRBJ2-5, with 9 bases matching TRBD1. CDR1 and CDR2 from the germline V gene are SGDLS and YYNGEE. The CDR3 extends over 18 amino acids. Trimming removed 3 bases from V and 5 bases from J; junction bases left unmatched: 17. CDR3 sequence: CASSATGTGIGGEETQYF. The CDR3 nucleotides read TGTGCCAGCAGCGCGACCGGGACAGGGATAGGAGGCGAGGAGACCCAGTACTTC. Variable domain in full (rest from reference TRBV9 and TRBJ2-5): DSGVTQTPKHLITATGQRVTLRCSPRSGDLSVYWYQQSLDQGLQFLIQYYNGEERAKGNILERFSAQQFPDLHSELNLSSLELGDSALYFCASSATGTGIGGEETQYFGPGTRLLVL.

The chain uses TRBV4-3 and TRBJ2-5; TRBD1 aligns across 7 bases. This CDR3 is built from 13 residues. With 2 bases clipped from V and 5 bases from J, the junction kept 2 bases outside the gene matches. Germline lookup yields CDR1 LGHNA and CDR2 YSLEER. The CDR3 loop is CASSQTGDETQYF. CDR3 nucleotides: TGCGCCAGCAGCCAAACAGGGGACGAGACCCAGTACTTC.

The genes are TRBV7-9 and TRBJ2-3; 8 nucleotides agree with TRBD2. CDR3 length equals 15 residues. The germline CDR1 and CDR2 sequences are SEHNR and FQNEAQ (reference sequence). V lost 3 bases, J lost 6 bases, and 8 bases stayed unmatched. DNA for the CDR3: TGTGCCAGCAGCTTCACAGCGGGAGTAGGGGATACGCAGTATTTT. Protein: CASSFTAGVGDTQYF.

This sequence joins TRBV2 and TRBJ2-2; 11 nucleotides match TRBD1. V shed 5 bases, J shed 11 bases, and the junction held 4 bases outside the gene matches. CDR1 is SNHLY, CDR2 FYNNEI, per germline. This CDR3 has 13 amino acids. The DNA for the CDR3 is TGTGCCAGCAGTTGGACAGGGGGCGGCGAGCTGTTTTTT. It is translated as CASSWTGGGELFF.

This rearrangement joins TRBV11-1 to TRBJ2-3; D is undetermined. The germline V and J ends were trimmed by 0 bases and 4 bases, with 14 bases remaining between them. The CDR3 is 16 residues long. Germline V gene sequence: CDR1 SGHAT, CDR2 FQDESV (reference sequence). As DNA, the CDR3 is TGTGCCAGCAGCTTAGCGCCCCCTAGAGATGCAGATACGCAGTATTTT. It encodes CASSLAPPRDADTQYF.

The chain recombines TRBV5-1 with TRBJ2-1, with 7 bases lining up with TRBD1. Germline assignment: CDR1 SGHRS and CDR2 YFSETQ. Trimming removed 3 bases from V and 8 bases from J; junction bases left unmatched: 5. This CDR3 comprises 13 residues. CDR3 DNA: TGCGCCAGCAGCTCAGGAACAGGGGATGAGCAGTTCTTC. Translated, it gives CASSSGTGDEQFF.

The rearrangement uses TRBV5-1 and TRBJ2-3, with 10 bases matching TRBD2. V gave up 7 bases and J gave up 2 bases; unmatched junction bases: 10. The CDR3 loop spans 16 amino acids. Germline lookup yields CDR1 SGHRS and CDR2 YFSETQ. CDR3: CASLGTAGGLTDTQYF. As DNA, the CDR3 is TGCGCCAGCCTGGGGACAGCGGGAGGGCTCACAGATACGCAGTATTTT.

Turning to this clone: Within the sample, other DNA sequences also encode this same CDR3. The V and J genes are TRBV7-3 and TRBJ2-1; TRBD1 matches 8 bases. The CDR3 is 14 residues long. V lost 5 bases to trimming and J lost 5 bases; unmatched junction nucleotides: 5. The V gene's germline CDR1 is SGHTA and CDR2 FQGTGA. The CDR3 loop is CASSPGTGHNEQFF. As DNA, the CDR3 is TGTGCCAGCAGCCCGGGGACAGGACACAATGAGCAGTTCTTC.